A single sample is the source of the 10 T cell receptor beta chains below, sequenced in a study of cytomegalovirus exposure and HLA in healthy donors. 60 Vbeta and 13 Jbeta primers were used in PCR. The table came from immunoSEQ multiplex PCR; TCRdb's copy has only in-frame clones and leaves some out. The sample consists of around 150,000 clones, roughly 80% of them appearing once. The sample taken for sequencing was PBMCs. The receptor set was obtained from a woman aged 25 to 39 in good health and CMV-seropositive.

This chain connects TRBV9 to TRBJ2-2; a possible D gene is TRBD2 (5 bases). Germline V CDR1 and CDR2: SGDLS, YYNGEE. The CDR3 sequence is 12 residues long. V lost 0 bases, J lost 8 bases, and 5 bases lay in between. In nucleotides, the CDR3 is TGTGCCAGCAGCGTAGCGGGGGGGGAGCTGTTTTTT. This translates into CASSVAGGELFF. Full variable domain (outside the CDR3, taken from reference TRBV9 and TRBJ2-2): DSGVTQTPKHLITATGQRVTLRCSPRSGDLSVYWYQQSLDQGLQFLIQYYNGEERAKGNILERFSAQQFPDLHSELNLSSLELGDSALYFCASSVAGGELFFGEGSRLTVL.

J is TRBJ2-7 and V is TRBV6-5; 12 nucleotides align to TRBD1. Per the germline V gene, CDR1 is MNHEY and CDR2 is SVGAGI. The CDR3 length is 15 residues. J gave up 7 bases and V 2 bases, and 6 bases lay outside the gene matches. The CDR3, as DNA: TGTGCCAGCAGTTACGCGGGACAGGGGGCCTGGGAGCAGTACTTC. This gives the protein CASSYAGQGAWEQYF.

This rearrangement joins TRBV4-1 to TRBJ1-2; a possible D gene is TRBD1 (5 bases). In germline, CDR1 is MGHRA, CDR2 YSYEKL. Between the trimmed V and J ends, which lost 1 base and 7 bases, there was a span of 16 bases. The CDR3 extends over 15 amino acids. Here the CDR3 DNA reads TGCGCCAGCAGCCAAGTGCGGGGAGGGGTGATTGGCTACACCTTC. The encoded protein is CASSQVRGGVIGYTF.

This sequence joins TRBV27 and TRBJ1-1; D ambiguous. The CDR3 consists of 12 residues. V shed 6 bases and J shed 6 bases, with 11 bases lying between them. The germline V gene has CDR1 MNHEY and CDR2 SMNVEV (reference sequence). The DNA for the CDR3 is TGTGCCAGCAGGTCGGTCGGTCCTGAAGCTTTCTTT. Translated, it gives CASRSVGPEAFF.

The count of this clone is one. J is TRBJ2-3 and V is TRBV6-5; 9 bases align to TRBD1. The CDR3 loop spans 14 amino acids. V lost 6 bases and J lost 10; bases outside the gene matches: 11. The germline V gene encodes CDR1 MNHEY and CDR2 SVGAGI. The CDR3, as DNA: TGTGCCAGCAGCCCTCCGGAGGGACAGGGCTCGCAGTATTTT. This codes for CASSPPEGQGSQYF.

The chain has TRBV6-6 and TRBJ1-5; possible D gene TRBD1, 6 bases. This CDR3 is built from 14 residues. Germline values: CDR1 MNHNY, CDR2 SVGAGI (reference sequence). V shed 8 bases and J shed 0 bases, with 11 bases lying between them. The CDR3, as DNA: TGTGCCAGCGGACAGACGTATAGCAATCAGCCCCAGCATTTT. Its translation is CASGQTYSNQPQHF.

This chain connects TRBV19 to TRBJ1-6; D not resolved. V was trimmed by 5 bases and J by 5 bases, leaving 13 bases between them. The CDR3 has 15 amino acids. CDR1 is LNHDA, CDR2 SQIVND, per germline (reference sequence). CDR3 loop: CASSERRDNNSPLHF. In DNA, the CDR3 is TGTGCCAGTAGTGAGAGGAGGGATAATAATTCACCCCTCCACTTT.

The chain joins TRBV19 to TRBJ2-3; D gene ambiguous. V was trimmed by 6 bases and J by 1 base, leaving 14 bases between them. The germline V gene encodes CDR1 LNHDA and CDR2 SQIVND (reference sequence). The CDR3 has 15 amino acids. The DNA of the CDR3 is TGTGCCAGTAGCCTCGACTTGGCGGGCACAGATACGCAGTATTTT. This codes for CASSLDLAGTDTQYF.

CDR3 coding DNA: TGTGCCAGCAGTTTCGGGGGGGCCTTGGAGACCCAGTACTTC. Translation gives CASSFGGALETQYF. This chain joins TRBV27 and TRBJ2-5; 8 bases map to TRBD2. Germline V gene data show CDR1 as MNHEY and CDR2 as SMNVEV (reference sequence). V lost 3 bases, J lost 5 bases, and 5 bases stayed unmatched. The CDR3 is 14 amino acids.

The chain uses TRBV4-3 and TRBJ2-7; 7 bases are shared with TRBD1. V lost 2 bases, J lost 4 bases, and 8 bases stayed unmatched. Germline V CDR1 and CDR2: LGHNA, YSLEER. The CDR3 is 15 residues long. CDR3 sequence: CASSQFHRGGYEQYF. CDR3 coding DNA: TGCGCCAGCAGCCAATTCCACAGGGGCGGATACGAGCAGTACTTC.